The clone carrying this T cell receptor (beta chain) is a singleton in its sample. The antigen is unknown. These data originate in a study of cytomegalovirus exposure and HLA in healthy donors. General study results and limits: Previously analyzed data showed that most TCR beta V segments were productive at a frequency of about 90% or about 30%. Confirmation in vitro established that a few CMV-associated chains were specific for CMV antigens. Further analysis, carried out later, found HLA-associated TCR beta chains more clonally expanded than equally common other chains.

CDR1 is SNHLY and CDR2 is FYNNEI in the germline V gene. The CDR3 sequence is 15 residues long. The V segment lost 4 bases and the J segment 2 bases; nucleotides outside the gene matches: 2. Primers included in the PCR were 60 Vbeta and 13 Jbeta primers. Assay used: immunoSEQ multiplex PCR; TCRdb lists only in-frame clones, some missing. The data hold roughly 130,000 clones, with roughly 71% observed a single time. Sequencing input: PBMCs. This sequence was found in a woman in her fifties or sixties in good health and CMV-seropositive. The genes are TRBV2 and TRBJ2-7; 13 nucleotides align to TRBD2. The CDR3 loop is CASSATSGGPYEQYF. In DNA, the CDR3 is TGTGCCAGCAGTGCGACTAGCGGGGGGCCCTACGAGCAGTACTTC.